The 19 T cell receptor beta chains presented below share a single source sample, sequenced in a study of blood T cell repertoires in COVID-19 (dated by TCRdb to about 2020). The method behind the library was the immunoSEQ multiplex PCR assay. TCRdb re-hosts the immuneACCESS table, in-frame sequences only. Its copies lack some clones; in the studies checked, an unresolved V gene accounts for under half of them, and the cause for the rest is not known. The sample table holds around 67,000 clones, of which under 95% were seen once. The ten biggest clones cover more than 7% of the sample. Sequencing was performed on peripheral blood. Receptors were obtained from a human donor in a cohort sampled during active COVID-19.

CDR3 loop: CASSYSRRGLGYTF. The DNA of the CDR3 is TGTGCCAGCAGTTACTCCCGCAGGGGGCTTGGCTACACCTTC. The chain links TRBV6-5 to TRBJ1-2; 8 bases are shared with TRBD1. V shed 0 bases, J shed 7 bases, and the junction held 4 bases outside the gene matches. Germline loops: CDR1 MNHEY, CDR2 SVGAGI. The CDR3 sequence is 14 residues long.

V and J are TRBV5-1 and TRBJ1-6, with TRBD1 matching 7 bases. With V trimmed by 4 bases and J by 9 bases, 10 bases remained unmatched. Germline V gene lookup returns CDR1 SGHRS and CDR2 YFSETQ. The CDR3 is 15 amino acids. Written as DNA, the CDR3 is TGCGCCAGCAGCCACGACAGGGACGAGGGTTCACCCCTCCACTTT. Translated: CASSHDRDEGSPLHF.

V gene TRBV6-5 combines with J gene TRBJ2-6; unclear D gene. CDR3 size: 13 residues. Trimming stripped 8 bases from V and 4 bases from J, with 9 bases between. CDR1 MNHEY and CDR2 SVGAGI come from the germline V gene. CDR3 amino acids: CASGFTGANVLTF. For the CDR3, the DNA is TGTGCCAGCGGCTTTACGGGGGCCAACGTCCTGACTTTC.

V usage is TRBV5-6 and J usage is TRBJ1-2, with 7 bases matching TRBD1. The V and J ends lost 0 bases and 4 bases, in that order; junction bases with no gene match: 9. The CDR3 has 16 amino acids. Germline V CDR1 and CDR2: SGHDT, YYEEEE. The CDR3 is CASSLEKGAYSYGYTF. CDR3 in DNA: TGTGCCAGCAGCTTGGAGAAGGGGGCGTATTCCTATGGCTACACCTTC.

The rearrangement links TRBV9 to TRBJ1-1; D may be TRBD1 (6 bases). Germline V CDR1 and CDR2: SGDLS, YYNGEE. The CDR3 consists of 14 residues. Trimming removed 0 bases at V and 4 bases at J, with 10 bases between. The CDR3 loop is CASSVGGGGTEAFF. CDR3 coding DNA: TGTGCCAGCAGCGTAGGGGGGGGCGGCACTGAAGCTTTCTTT.

The chain uses TRBV9 and TRBJ1-2; TRBD1 is a possible D gene (6 bases). The germline V gene has CDR1 SGDLS and CDR2 YYNGEE. V was shortened by 0 bases and J by 2 bases, with 11 bases between the two germline ends. This CDR3 is built from 15 residues. The DNA for the CDR3 is TGTGCCAGCAGCGTAGTTGACAGGATGAACTATGGCTACACCTTC. Its translation: CASSVVDRMNYGYTF.

The chain carries TRBV24-1 and TRBJ2-2; D perhaps matches TRBD2 (5 bases). Trimming pared 6 bases from V and 6 bases from J, leaving 7 bases between. CDR3 length equals 12 residues. The V gene's germline CDR1 is KGHDR and CDR2 SFDVKD. CDR3 coding DNA: TGTGCCACCAGTCCCGGGGCCGGGGAGCTGTTTTTT. Translating gives CATSPGAGELFF.

With regard to this clone: At one of its ends the junction is not consistent with the germline gene, which may arise from a read error. The chain recombines TRBV10-2 with TRBJ2-7; TRBD1 agrees at 9 bases. The CDR3 covers 14 residues. Germline V gene data show CDR1 as WSHSY and CDR2 as SAAADI. The CDR3 is CASGWTGVLSEMNF. The CDR3 DNA sequence: TGCGCCAGCGGTTGGACAGGGGTGCTTTCTGAGATGAACTTC.

This clone has more than one count but fewer than ten. This chain uses TRBV11-1 with TRBJ1-2; weak D call: TRBD1 (6 bases). The V end was cut by 0 bases, the J end by 0 bases, with 8 bases between. The length of the CDR3 is 15 residues. Germline loops: CDR1 SGHAT, CDR2 FQDESV (reference sequence). In DNA, the CDR3 is TGTGCCAGCAGCTTAGCACAGGGCGCTAACTATGGCTACACCTTC. This gives the protein CASSLAQGANYGYTF.

The chain couples TRBV2 to TRBJ1-2; D unresolved. Germline CDR1 and CDR2: SNHLY and FYNNEI. Trimming stripped 7 bases from V and 6 bases from J, with 24 bases between. This CDR3 is built from 16 residues. CDR3 nucleotide sequence: TGTGCCAGCACCGAAGCACTAGAGGACGGCGGTAATGGCTACACCTTC. This translates into CASTEALEDGGNGYTF. Looking up the rest from reference TRBV2 and TRBJ1-2 gives the full variable domain: EPEVTQTPSHQVTQMGQEVILRCVPISNHLYFYWYRQILGQKVEFLVSFYNNEISEKSEIFDDQFSVERPDGSNFTLKIRSTKLEDSAMYFCASTEALEDGGNGYTFGSGTRLTVV.

The V call is TRBV29-1, the J call TRBJ1-2; TRBD1 is a possible D gene (6 bases). The CDR3 contains 11 residues. Trimming shortened V by 4 bases and J by 8 bases, and 11 bases separated the two germline ends. CDR1 is SQVTM and CDR2 is ANQGSEA in the germline V gene. CDR3 amino acids: CSVAPQGGYTF. In nucleotides, the CDR3 is TGCAGCGTTGCCCCCCAGGGGGGCTACACCTTC.

The chain links TRBV12-3 or TRBV12-4 to TRBJ2-7; tentatively, D is TRBD2 (6 bases). The CDR3 contains 11 residues. V lost 9 bases, J lost 5 bases, and 11 bases lay in between. CDR3 bases: TGTGCCAGTTTGGGGGGAGACGAGCAGTACTTC. It is translated as CASLGGDEQYF.

This chain connects TRBV28 to TRBJ1-5; D not certain. Germline-derived CDR1 and CDR2 are MDHEN and SYDVKM. This CDR3 contains 11 residues. The ends were cut back, 4 bases at V and 7 bases at J, with 5 bases in the middle. The CDR3 here is CASSSEQPQHF. The CDR3 DNA sequence: TGTGCCAGCAGTTCGGAGCAGCCCCAGCATTTT.

This clone was picked up one time. V and J are TRBV27 and TRBJ1-2; D is uncertain. Germline lookup yields CDR1 MNHEY and CDR2 SMNVEV (reference sequence). V lost 8 bases and J lost 5, with 18 bases in between. The CDR3 is 14 residues long. This CDR3 is CASGSPEGTYGYTF. The DNA for the CDR3 is TGTGCCAGCGGAAGTCCGGAGGGAACTTATGGCTACACCTTC.

This chain joins TRBV19 and TRBJ1-5; D is undetermined. V was cut by 3 bases and J by 4 bases, with 19 bases left in between. The CDR3 sequence is 17 residues long. Germline V gene data show CDR1 as LNHDA and CDR2 as SQIVND (reference sequence). CDR3 nucleotides: TGTGCCAGTAGTATTGAACGGAGGACTATCGGTAATCAGCCCCAGCATTTT. Protein: CASSIERRTIGNQPQHF.

The chain has TRBV2 and TRBJ1-2, with D possibly TRBD1 on 5 matching bases. The CDR3 totals 14 residues. Per germline, CDR1 SNHLY and CDR2 FYNNEI. The V and J ends lost 6 bases and 1 base respectively, with 12 bases between them. CDR3 region: CASSQLQVNYGYTF. CDR3 sequence (DNA): TGTGCCAGCAGCCAACTACAGGTTAACTATGGCTACACCTTC.

V gene TRBV7-2 combines with J gene TRBJ2-7; a weak D match, TRBD2 (5 bases). Germline loops: CDR1 SGHTA, CDR2 FQGNSA. With 5 bases removed from V and 0 bases from J, the gap between germline ends came to 14 bases. The CDR3 spans 15 residues. CDR3 in amino acids: CASSAAGGLSYEQYF. The CDR3 nucleotides read TGTGCCAGCAGCGCTGCAGGTGGACTCTCCTACGAGCAGTACTTC.

The chain is built from TRBV2 and TRBJ1-2, with unresolved D. Trimming took off 0 bases at V and 6 bases at J, with 17 bases between the two ends. The CDR3 has 16 amino acids. Germline CDR1 reads SNHLY; CDR2 reads FYNNEI. The CDR3 protein is CASSEALFGGGDGYTF. The CDR3 DNA reads as TGTGCCAGCAGTGAAGCGCTTTTCGGCGGTGGCGATGGCTACACCTTC.

V gene TRBV6-5 combines with J gene TRBJ1-6, with a possible D match to TRBD1 (6 bases). V lost 9 bases to trimming and J lost 8 bases, with 14 bases between them. This CDR3 spans 13 amino acids. The V gene's germline CDR1 is MNHEY and CDR2 SVGAGI. CDR3 residues: CASRGGVDSPLHF. CDR3 sequence (DNA): TGTGCCAGTAGAGGGGGGGTGGATTCACCCCTCCACTTT.